These 32 T cell receptor beta chains were all obtained from the same sample, sequenced in a study of T cells in Graves' hyperthyroidism and ophthalmopathy. The investigators amplified TCR beta CDR3 regions from RNA transcripts. A set of HTBI primers served as the primers for a first-round RT-PCR of the TCR CDR3. TCRdb ran MiXCR on the multiplex PCR reads and lists one entry per CDR3 protein. Here the sample spans some 270,000 distinct CDR3 sequences, approximately 24% being singletons. The sample taken for sequencing was blood. These receptors all stem from a woman between 40 and 50 years old with Graves' ophthalmopathy.

There are many counts of this clonotype. The gene calls are TRBV6-1 and TRBJ2-7; D not resolved. Germline-derived CDR1 and CDR2 are MNHNS and SASEGT. The CDR3 is 16 residues long. Trimming removed 3 bases from V and 0 bases from J, with 15 bases in between. The CDR3 here is CASSDQSISNSYEQYF. CDR3 nucleotide sequence: TGTGCCAGCAGTGATCAGTCGATTTCCAACTCCTACGAGCAGTACTTC.

At least ten counts were recorded for this clonotype. The chain joins TRBV7-2 to TRBJ2-4; perhaps D is TRBD1 or TRBD2 (6 bases each). Per the germline V gene, CDR1 is SGHTA and CDR2 is FQGNSA. CDR3 length equals 13 residues. V was pared by 1 base and J by 8 bases, with 9 bases between. The CDR3 here is CASSLDREDIQYF. The CDR3, as DNA: TGTGCCAGCAGCTTAGACAGGGAGGACATTCAGTACTTC.

At least ten counts were recorded for this clonotype. The DNA of the CDR3 is TGCAGTGCTAGAGATAGGACAGACACTGAAGCTTTCTTT. It is translated as CSARDRTDTEAFF. The chain carries TRBV20-1 and TRBJ1-1; possibly TRBD1 for D (6 bases). This CDR3 is 13 amino acids long. Germline-derived CDR1 and CDR2 are DFQATT and SNEGSKA (reference sequence). V was pared by 0 bases and J by 3 bases, with 8 bases between.

This clonotype is a singleton in its sample. This rearrangement joins TRBV29-1 to TRBJ2-1; perhaps TRBD1 as D (7 bases). The germline CDR1 and CDR2 sequences are SQVTM and ANQGSEA. V gave up 3 bases and J gave up 6 bases, with 18 bases separating them. This CDR3 comprises 15 residues. The CDR3 DNA is TGCAGCGTTGATCGCTGGGTCCAGGGGGGCAATGAGCAGTTCTTC. It translates to CSVDRWVQGGNEQFF.

The sample holds many counts of this clonotype. The V call is TRBV27, the J call TRBJ2-5; unclear D gene. This CDR3 is built from 14 residues. Germline loops: CDR1 MNHEY, CDR2 SMNVEV (reference sequence). Trimming pared 3 bases from V and 5 bases from J, leaving 13 bases between. The CDR3 reads CASSFPGPGETQYF. DNA of the CDR3: TGTGCCAGCAGTTTCCCCGGACCCGGCGAGACCCAGTACTTC.

J is TRBJ2-5 and V is TRBV12-3 or TRBV12-4, with D tentatively TRBD2 (6 bases). Trimming shortened V by 3 bases and J by 0 bases, and 11 bases separated the two germline ends. The CDR3 loop spans 15 amino acids. The CDR3 loop reads CASSFPGEYQETQYF. CDR3 nucleotides: TGTGCCAGCAGTTTCCCGGGGGAGTACCAAGAGACCCAGTACTTC.

Many counts were recorded for this clonotype. The chain joins TRBV5-1 to TRBJ1-1; 8 positions agree with TRBD1. V shed 3 bases and J 3 bases; nucleotides not matched to a gene: 10. This CDR3 is built from 16 residues. CDR1 and CDR2 from the germline V gene are SGHRS and YFSETQ. The CDR3 DNA reads TGCGCCAGCAGCTCCCCCACAGGGGGGGAGGACACTGAAGCTTTCTTT. This sequence encodes CASSSPTGGEDTEAFF.

The V call is TRBV28, the J call TRBJ1-1; TRBD1 might be the D (5 bases). The CDR3 covers 14 residues. Trimming left V 7 bases short and J 0 bases short, with 12 bases between. CDR1 MDHEN and CDR2 SYDVKM come from the germline V gene. As DNA, the CDR3 is TGTGCCAGCATAGGGGATAACATGAACACTGAAGCTTTCTTT. Amino acids: CASIGDNMNTEAFF.

This clonotype was recorded many times. CDR3 sequence reads: CASRRPGPGNEQYF. CDR3 DNA sequence: TGTGCCAGCAGACGCCCAGGTCCCGGAAACGAGCAGTACTTC. This chain connects TRBV27 to TRBJ2-7; D unclear. V lost 6 bases to trimming and J lost 5 bases, with 17 bases between them. Looked up from germline, CDR1 is MNHEY and CDR2 is SMNVEV (reference sequence). The CDR3 runs 14 residues.

The chain employs TRBV28 and TRBJ2-4, with 8 bases that match TRBD2. Germline V gene lookup returns CDR1 MDHEN and CDR2 SYDVKM. There are 16 residues in the CDR3. The V gene end was trimmed by 6 bases and the J gene end by 3 bases; junction bases not matched to a gene: 10. The CDR3 protein is CASRRTGGPGKNIQYF. CDR3 DNA: TGTGCCAGCAGACGGACGGGAGGGCCGGGCAAAAACATTCAGTACTTC.

In its sample, this clonotype was seen many times. V and J are TRBV28 and TRBJ1-2; D perhaps matches TRBD1 (5 bases). CDR1 and CDR2 from the germline V gene are MDHEN and SYDVKM. Trimming removed 8 bases from V and 7 bases from J, with 17 bases in between. The CDR3 is 13 residues long. In nucleotides, the CDR3 is TGTGCCAGCGGGGGGAGGATAGGGCCTGGCTACACCTTC. Translation gives CASGGRIGPGYTF.

This clonotype was counted many times. The chain combines TRBV7-9 with TRBJ2-7, with 10 bases identical to TRBD2. The CDR3 is made up of 14 amino acids. The V and J ends lost 4 bases and 3 bases, in that order; junction bases with no gene match: 3. Germline loops: CDR1 SEHNR, CDR2 FQNEAQ (reference sequence). CDR3 region: CASSSQREGYEQYF. CDR3 DNA: TGTGCCAGCAGCTCCCAGCGGGAGGGCTACGAGCAGTACTTC.

At least ten counts were recorded for this clonotype. The chain combines TRBV7-9 with TRBJ2-7; TRBD2 aligns across 10 bases. CDR1 SEHNR and CDR2 FQNEAQ come from the germline V gene (reference sequence). Trimming cost V 5 bases and J 2 bases; bases outside gene matches: 6. The CDR3 consists of 15 residues. CDR3 protein: CASSALAGAPYEQYF. The CDR3 DNA is TGTGCCAGCAGCGCGCTAGCGGGAGCACCCTACGAGCAGTACTTC. Full variable domain (outside the CDR3, taken from reference TRBV7-9 and TRBJ2-7): DTGVSQNPRHKITKRGQNVTFRCDPISEHNRLYWYRQTLGQGPEFLTYFQNEAQLEKSRLLSDRFSAERPKGSFSTLEIQRTEQGDSAMYLCASSALAGAPYEQYFGPGTRLTVT.

This chain connects TRBV28 to TRBJ1-2; D ambiguous. The germline V gene encodes CDR1 MDHEN and CDR2 SYDVKM. V was shortened by 5 bases and J by 0 bases, with 13 bases between the two germline ends. There are 15 residues in the CDR3. CDR3 bases: TGTGCCAGCAGTCCCGGACCGCTAGCTAACTATGGCTACACCTTC. Translating it yields CASSPGPLANYGYTF.

This clonotype has a count of ten or more. This chain joins TRBV28 and TRBJ1-1, with a tentative D call TRBD1 (5 bases). V dropped 5 bases and J dropped 0 bases, with 22 bases sitting between them. The length of the CDR3 is 18 residues. Looked up from germline, CDR1 is MDHEN and CDR2 is SYDVKM. CDR3 sequence (DNA): TGTGCCAGCAGTCACCGTATGGTCGGGCCGGGGGTGAACACTGAAGCTTTCTTT. Encoded protein: CASSHRMVGPGVNTEAFF.

Comments on this clonotype: Just one base apart from a much larger clone, this may be a read error. This chain uses TRBV6-5 with TRBJ2-7; 9 bases agree with TRBD2. The germline gives CDR1 MNHEY, CDR2 SVGAGI. The trim removed 2 bases at V and 4 bases at J, leaving 9 bases unmatched. The CDR3 has 16 amino acids. CDR3 residues: CASSYILAGCGYEQYF. CDR3 coding DNA: TGTGCCAGCAGTTACATCCTAGCGGGATGTGGATACGAGCAGTACTTC.

The J gene is TRBJ2-7, the V gene TRBV6-1; 7 bases line up with TRBD1. Germline V gene data show CDR1 as MNHNS and CDR2 as SASEGT. This CDR3 comprises 14 residues. V shed 6 bases, J shed 4 bases, and the junction held 9 bases outside the gene matches. The CDR3 protein is CASRRDGTAYEQYF. CDR3 sequence (DNA): TGTGCCAGCAGGAGAGACGGGACAGCTTACGAGCAGTACTTC.

V gene TRBV6-1 combines with J gene TRBJ1-2; a possible D gene is TRBD1 (5 bases). Germline V gives CDR1 MNHNS, CDR2 SASEGT. The CDR3 has 15 amino acids. V lost 0 bases to trimming and J lost 8 bases, with 16 bases between them. This chain's CDR3 is CASSEALRAHRGYTF. CDR3 in DNA: TGTGCCAGCAGTGAAGCGCTTCGGGCTCACAGGGGCTACACCTTC.

This clonotype was counted many times. The rearrangement uses TRBV12-3 or TRBV12-4 and TRBJ1-3; D possibly corresponds to TRBD1 (6 bases). The V end lost 6 bases, the J end lost 0 bases, and 12 bases lay between the germline ends. The CDR3 totals 15 residues. This chain's CDR3 is CASRRQDHSGNTIYF. CDR3 bases: TGTGCCAGCAGACGACAGGACCACTCTGGAAACACCATATATTTT.

This clonotype was observed once. One junction end does not reproduce the germline sequence, and a read error may be involved. This chain connects TRBV15 to TRBJ1-5; D possibly corresponds to TRBD1 (5 bases). The CDR3 length is 14 residues. Germline CDR1 reads LNHNV; CDR2 reads YYDKDF (reference sequence). Here the CDR3 DNA reads TGTGCCACCGGCAGAGATCCCGGGGGTCAGCCCCAGCATTTT. Translated, it gives CATGRDPGGQPQHF.

The chain is built from TRBV6-2 or TRBV6-3 and TRBJ2-7; D is perhaps TRBD1 or TRBD2 (6 bases each). The CDR3 is 15 amino acids. Germline assignment: CDR1 MNHEY and CDR2 SVGEGT. Deletions cut 2 bases from V and 2 bases from J, with 13 bases between. The CDR3 spells CASSYRGGQAYEQYF. The CDR3 coding sequence is TGTGCCAGCAGTTACCGAGGGGGGCAGGCCTACGAGCAGTACTTC.

This clonotype appeared many times. The genes are TRBV6-1 and TRBJ2-7, with D maybe TRBD2 (7 bases). The germline V and J ends were trimmed by 2 bases and 2 bases, with 13 bases remaining between them. The CDR3 contains 15 residues. Germline V lookup: CDR1 MNHNS, CDR2 SASEGT. The CDR3 reads CASSERGGSTYEQYF. Here the CDR3 DNA reads TGTGCCAGCAGTGAAAGGGGGGGATCAACCTACGAGCAGTACTTC.

The rearrangement uses TRBV6-1 and TRBJ2-2; 11 positions agree with TRBD2. With V trimmed by 6 bases and J by 2 bases, 5 bases remained unmatched. The germline V gene encodes CDR1 MNHNS and CDR2 SASEGT. This CDR3 spans 16 amino acids. This chain's CDR3 is CASRGLAVYNTGELFF. In DNA form, the CDR3 reads TGTGCCAGCAGGGGACTAGCGGTATATAACACCGGGGAGCTGTTTTTT.

The table lists this clonotype with many counts. The chain has TRBV7-3 and TRBJ2-2; the D gene is possibly TRBD2 (6 bases). This CDR3 region has 14 residues. Germline loops: CDR1 SGHTA, CDR2 FQGTGA. Trimming cost V 5 bases and J 0 bases, with 7 bases left between them. The CDR3 here is CASSRRANTGELFF. CDR3 DNA: TGTGCCAGCAGCCGGAGGGCGAACACCGGGGAGCTGTTTTTT.

This clonotype occurred a few times. The chain links TRBV24-1 to TRBJ2-6; TRBD1 matches 7 bases. Germline values: CDR1 KGHDR, CDR2 SFDVKD. The J segment lost 5 bases and the V segment lost 4 bases, leaving 1 base of the junction unmatched. This CDR3 is 14 amino acids long. The CDR3 region is CATSEGGRANVLTF. The DNA of the CDR3 is TGTGCCACCAGTGAAGGGGGCCGGGCCAACGTCCTGACTTTC.

This clonotype was seen at least ten times. The V and J genes are TRBV18 and TRBJ2-5; D is ambiguous. Trimming removed 2 bases at V and 3 bases at J, with 13 bases between. This CDR3 has 15 residues. Germline V gene lookup returns CDR1 KGHSH and CDR2 LQKENI. CDR3 sequence (DNA): TGTGCCAGCTCACCATGGAAGGTCACGGAAGAGACCCAGTACTTC. It is translated as CASSPWKVTEETQYF.

This clonotype was seen repeatedly, ten times or more. The genes are TRBV29-1 and TRBJ1-2, with 11 bases aligning to TRBD1. CDR1 is SQVTM, CDR2 ANQGSEA, per germline. The CDR3 is 13 residues long. J was trimmed by 4 bases and V by 8 bases; bases with no gene match: 6. The CDR3 DNA sequence: TGCAGCACGAGGACAGGGGGCGTCTATGGCTACACCTTC. Encoded protein: CSTRTGGVYGYTF.

V usage is TRBV12-3 or TRBV12-4 and J usage is TRBJ2-3; the match to TRBD2 covers 8 bases. J was trimmed by 1 base and V by 4 bases; bases with no gene match: 7. The CDR3 runs to 16 residues. This CDR3 reads CASSSLMRGGTDTQYF. The CDR3 DNA reads as TGTGCCAGCAGTTCCCTGATGCGGGGGGGCACAGATACGCAGTATTTT.

This clonotype was detected many times. The DNA for the CDR3 is TGCAGTGCTAGGGGCAGTAATTCACCCCTCCACTTT. Protein: CSARGSNSPLHF. The chain couples TRBV20-1 to TRBJ1-6; D gene unclear. CDR3 length equals 12 residues. Germline values: CDR1 DFQATT, CDR2 SNEGSKA (reference sequence). The V and J ends lost 3 bases and 6 bases respectively, with 6 bases between them.

This clonotype has at least ten counts. The chain has TRBV7-9 and TRBJ1-5; D gene uncertain. Germline V gives CDR1 SEHNR, CDR2 FQNEAQ (reference sequence). The CDR3 runs to 12 residues. The V and J ends lost 4 bases and 5 bases respectively, with 6 bases between them. CDR3 loop: CASSSTDQPQHF. The CDR3 bases are TGTGCCAGCAGCTCCACGGATCAGCCCCAGCATTTT.

This clonotype was detected only once. A much larger clone lies one base from this, so it may be a read error. V and J are TRBV7-9 and TRBJ2-7; D might be TRBD1 or TRBD2, each matching 5 bases. V lost 5 bases, J lost 1 base, and 15 bases lay in between. The CDR3 runs 15 residues. Germline values: CDR1 SEHNR, CDR2 FQNEAQ (reference sequence). The CDR3 bases are TGTGCCAGCAGCGGGAACGGGGCAGTATCCTACGAGCAGTACTTC. Its protein product is CASSGNGAVSYEQYF. Full variable domain (remainder filled in from reference TRBV7-9 and TRBJ2-7): DTGVSQNPRHKITKRGQNVTFRCDPISEHNRLYWYRQTLGQGPEFLTYFQNEAQLEKSRLLSDRFSAERPKGSFSTLEIQRTEQGDSAMYLCASSGNGAVSYEQYFGPGTRLTVT.

This clonotype came up a few times. This sequence joins TRBV20-1 and TRBJ2-7, with TRBD2 matching 9 bases. Trimming at V came to 5 bases and at J to 2 bases, leaving 4 bases not matched to a gene. Per germline, CDR1 DFQATT and CDR2 SNEGSKA (reference sequence). This CDR3 is built from 13 residues. This CDR3 reads CSALRGRAYEQYF. The DNA for the CDR3 is TGCAGTGCTCTTCGCGGGAGGGCCTACGAGCAGTACTTC.